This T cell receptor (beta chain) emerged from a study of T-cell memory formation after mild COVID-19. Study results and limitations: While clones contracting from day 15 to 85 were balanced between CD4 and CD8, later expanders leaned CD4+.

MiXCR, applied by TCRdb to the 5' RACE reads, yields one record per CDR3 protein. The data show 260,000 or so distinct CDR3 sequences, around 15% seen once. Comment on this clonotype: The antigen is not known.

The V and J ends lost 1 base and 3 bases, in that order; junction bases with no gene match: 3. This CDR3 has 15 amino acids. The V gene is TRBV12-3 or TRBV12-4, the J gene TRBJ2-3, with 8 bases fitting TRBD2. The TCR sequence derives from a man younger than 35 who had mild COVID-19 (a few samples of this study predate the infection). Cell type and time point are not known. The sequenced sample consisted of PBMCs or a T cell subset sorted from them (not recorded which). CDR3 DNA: TGTGCCAGCAGTTTAGTACGGGGGGGTACAGATACGCAGTATTTT. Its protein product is CASSLVRGGTDTQYF.